The sequence of this T cell receptor beta chain was determined in a study of early T cells in non-severe SARS-CoV-2 infection. Study in general: The chains were unpaired, and the sequenced material was bulk RNA from unsorted whole blood.

Each CDR3 protein gets one entry after TCRdb re-called the 5' RACE reads with MiXCR. The table lists tens of thousands of distinct CDR3 sequences, roughly a tenth of them singletons. Germline V gene lookup returns CDR1 SNHLY and CDR2 FYNNEI. This CDR3 region has 14 residues. The V gene lost 8 bases and the J gene lost 4 bases, with 17 bases spanning the gap. The table lists this clonotype with many counts. The sequenced sample consisted of whole blood. This TCR was recovered from an adult who was a healthcare worker with PCR-confirmed SARS-CoV-2 infection or an uninfected control (not recorded which). V is TRBV2 and J is TRBJ1-1; D is ambiguous. The chain's CDR3 is CASGPGPIVTEAFF. The CDR3 DNA reads as TGTGCCAGCGGACCAGGACCGATTGTCACTGAAGCTTTCTTT.